The 27 T cell receptor beta chains reported below all come from one sample, sequenced in a study of cytomegalovirus exposure and HLA in healthy donors. The primer mix had 60 Vbeta and 13 Jbeta primers. Data came from immunoSEQ multiplex PCR; TCRdb stores just in-frame clones and leaves some out. The sample consists of fewer than 120,000 clones, around 84% of them appearing once. Input material: PBMCs. These receptor sequences come from a woman between 25 and 40 years old in good health and CMV-seronegative.

The chain has TRBV7-2 and TRBJ2-2; unclear D gene. The V gene's germline CDR1 is SGHTA and CDR2 FQGNSA. The CDR3 is 13 amino acids. V lost 3 bases to trimming and J lost 3 bases, with 5 bases between them. CDR3 DNA: TGTGCCAGCAGCTTCTCTTACACCGGGGAGCTGTTTTTT. Amino acid sequence: CASSFSYTGELFF.

The chain has TRBV2 and TRBJ2-7, with TRBD1 identical over 7 bases. The length of the CDR3 is 12 residues. The V gene's germline CDR1 is SNHLY and CDR2 FYNNEI. The ends lost 8 bases at V and 2 bases at J; junction bases unmatched: 3. The CDR3 loop is CASGGQTYEQYF. The CDR3 region has the DNA TGTGCCAGCGGGGGACAGACCTACGAGCAGTACTTC.

The V gene is TRBV14, the J gene TRBJ2-3; D may be TRBD2 (7 bases). The CDR3 contains 14 residues. Germline CDR1 reads SGHDN; CDR2 reads FVKESK. Trimming took off 4 bases at V and 3 bases at J, with 11 bases between the two ends. The CDR3 DNA follows: TGTGCCAGCAGCCGGGGGGGCCCGACAGATACGCAGTATTTT. Translating it yields CASSRGGPTDTQYF.

The V and J genes are TRBV6-5 and TRBJ2-1; 12 bases are a match to TRBD2. The CDR3 extends over 15 amino acids. V lost 4 bases and J lost 9; bases outside the gene matches: 7. CDR1 and CDR2 (germline): MNHEY, SVGAGI. The CDR3: CASSLPSGGATEQFF. The CDR3 region has the DNA TGTGCCAGCAGTTTACCTAGCGGGGGGGCAACTGAGCAGTTCTTC.

With regard to this clone: A read error may produce the germline difference seen at one junction end. V gene TRBV15 combines with J gene TRBJ2-5; 9 bases fit TRBD1. The germline CDR1 and CDR2 sequences are LNHNV and YYDKDF (reference sequence). The CDR3 sequence is 21 residues long. The CDR3 spells CATSGEVRSPRGQGGQETQYF. Here the CDR3 DNA reads TGTGCCACCAGCGGAGAGGTAAGATCGCCACGGGGACAGGGCGGCCAAGAGACCCAGTACTTC.

V and J are TRBV7-8 and TRBJ1-5, with 10 bases matching TRBD1. The germline CDR1 and CDR2 sequences are SGHVS and FQNEAQ. CDR3 size: 16 residues. V dropped 4 bases and J dropped 1; count of bases not matched to a gene: 4. The chain's CDR3 is CASSSTGGVSNQPQHF. The CDR3 DNA reads TGTGCCAGCAGCTCGACAGGGGGCGTGAGCAATCAGCCCCAGCATTTT.

J is TRBJ1-1 and V is TRBV28; D gene uncertain. Germline-derived CDR1 and CDR2 are MDHEN and SYDVKM. V was cut by 7 bases and J by 3 bases, with 6 bases left in between. This CDR3 has 11 residues. This CDR3 reads CASNIHTEAFF. CDR3 DNA: TGTGCCAGCAATATTCACACTGAAGCTTTCTTT. Full variable domain (rest looked up from reference TRBV28 and TRBJ1-1): DVKVTQSSRYLVKRTGEKVFLECVQDMDHENMFWYRQDPGLGLRLIYFSYDVKMKEKGDIPEGYSVSREKKERFSLILESASTNQTSMYLCASNIHTEAFFGQGTRLTVV.

This rearrangement joins TRBV7-9 to TRBJ2-7, with D unclear. This CDR3 region has 14 residues. From germline, CDR1 is SEHNR and CDR2 FQNEAQ (reference sequence). Trimming shortened V by 2 bases and J by 4 bases, and 12 bases separated the two germline ends. The CDR3 is CASSLSLWWYEQYF. CDR3 coding DNA: TGTGCCAGCAGCTTATCACTGTGGTGGTACGAGCAGTACTTC. Full variable domain (remainder filled in from reference TRBV7-9 and TRBJ2-7): DTGVSQNPRHKITKRGQNVTFRCDPISEHNRLYWYRQTLGQGPEFLTYFQNEAQLEKSRLLSDRFSAERPKGSFSTLEIQRTEQGDSAMYLCASSLSLWWYEQYFGPGTRLTVT.

The gene calls are TRBV7-2 and TRBJ1-1; no reliable D call. V lost 1 base, J lost 0 bases, and 9 bases lay in between. The CDR3 sequence is 15 residues long. CDR1 and CDR2 from the germline V gene are SGHTA and FQGNSA. The CDR3 loop is CASSLGGQMNTEAFF. The CDR3, as DNA: TGTGCCAGCAGCTTAGGAGGGCAGATGAACACTGAAGCTTTCTTT.

This chain's CDR3 is CASSLDNQAGYTF. DNA for the CDR3: TGTGCCAGCAGCTTAGACAACCAGGCTGGCTACACCTTC. This rearrangement joins TRBV7-3 to TRBJ1-2; D call uncertain. Germline V gives CDR1 SGHTA, CDR2 FQGTGA. V was trimmed by 2 bases and J by 7 bases, leaving 11 bases between them. The CDR3 has 13 amino acids.

This rearrangement joins TRBV4-1 to TRBJ1-2, with no clear D. Per the germline V gene, CDR1 is MGHRA and CDR2 is YSYEKL. The CDR3 runs 15 residues. Trimming cost V 1 base and J 1 base, with 10 bases left between them. The CDR3 is CASSQGTGSNYGYTF. The CDR3 coding sequence is TGCGCCAGCAGCCAAGGGACGGGGAGTAACTATGGCTACACCTTC.

The chain links TRBV5-8 to TRBJ2-3, with D possibly matching TRBD2 (6 bases). The germline V gene has CDR1 SGHTS and CDR2 YDEGEE. Trimming shortened V by 7 bases and J by 0 bases, and 24 bases separated the two germline ends. The CDR3 is made up of 18 amino acids. CDR3 sequence: CASPTGLTITSSTDTQYF. CDR3 sequence (DNA): TGTGCCAGCCCCACCGGACTAACCATCACATCTAGCACAGATACGCAGTATTTT.

The chain carries TRBV7-2 and TRBJ1-2; no clear D. Trimming removed 6 bases at V and 7 bases at J, with 21 bases between. CDR3 size: 15 residues. Germline V CDR1 and CDR2: SGHTA, FQGNSA. CDR3 bases: TGTGCCAGCAGTTCCCTTGGGTTTCGTGAGGGTGGCTACACCTTC. It encodes CASSSLGFREGGYTF.

The V gene is TRBV11-2, the J gene TRBJ1-1; D gene uncertain. V was shortened by 2 bases and J by 3 bases, with 13 bases between the two germline ends. This CDR3 spans 15 amino acids. Germline V CDR1 and CDR2: SGHAT, FQNNGV. The DNA of the CDR3 is TGTGCCAGCAGCTTATTCGCTCAGGTTGACACTGAAGCTTTCTTT. Translating it yields CASSLFAQVDTEAFF.

The rearrangement joins TRBV7-8 to TRBJ2-1; possibly TRBD2 for D (5 bases). This CDR3 has 16 amino acids. Trimming stripped 5 bases from V and 2 bases from J, with 16 bases between. Looked up from germline, CDR1 is SGHVS and CDR2 is FQNEAQ. As DNA, the CDR3 is TGTGCCAGCAGCATCCTACTAGTGGGCCCCTACAATGAGCAGTTCTTC. Amino acid sequence: CASSILLVGPYNEQFF.

This clone was seen more than once but under ten times. This chain links TRBV7-9 with TRBJ2-1; TRBD2 agrees at 13 bases. V lost 5 bases and J lost 7; bases outside the gene matches: 8. The germline CDR1 and CDR2 sequences are SEHNR and FQNEAQ (reference sequence). The CDR3 is 16 amino acids. The CDR3 region is CASSPRGLAGVNEQFF. For the CDR3, the DNA is TGTGCCAGCAGCCCCCGCGGACTAGCGGGGGTAAATGAGCAGTTCTTC.

This clone has more than one count but fewer than ten. The CDR3: CASSPSRQARWETQYF. The CDR3 region has the DNA TGTGCCAGCAGCCCATCCCGACAGGCTAGGTGGGAGACCCAGTACTTC. The chain joins TRBV9 to TRBJ2-5; tentatively, D is TRBD1 (6 bases). Trimming pared 4 bases from V and 5 bases from J, leaving 21 bases between. Germline assignment: CDR1 SGDLS and CDR2 YYNGEE. The CDR3 runs 16 residues.

The chain employs TRBV5-4 and TRBJ2-7; 7 bases are shared with TRBD2. The CDR3 runs 14 residues. CDR1 and CDR2 (germline): SGHNT, YYREEE (reference sequence). V shed 0 bases and J 2 bases; nucleotides not matched to a gene: 2. In DNA, the CDR3 is TGTGCCAGCAGCTTGGCGCGGGAGCCCTACGAGCAGTACTTC. This gives the protein CASSLAREPYEQYF.

J is TRBJ1-3 and V is TRBV29-1; D is unclear. The CDR3 is 14 amino acids. V shed 6 bases and J shed 0 bases, with 12 bases lying between them. Germline V lookup: CDR1 SQVTM, CDR2 ANQGSEA. For the CDR3, the DNA is TGCAGCGTCCGTCGGAGAGACTCTGGAAACACCATATATTTT. Protein product: CSVRRRDSGNTIYF. Full variable domain (outside the CDR3, taken from reference TRBV29-1 and TRBJ1-3): SAVISQKPSRDICQRGTSLTIQCQVDSQVTMMFWYRQQPGQSLTLIATANQGSEATYESGFVIDKFPISRPNLTFSTLTVSNMSPEDSSIYLCSVRRRDSGNTIYFGEGSWLTVV.

This chain connects TRBV7-2 to TRBJ2-1; 8 positions agree with TRBD1. The CDR3 loop spans 14 amino acids. CDR1 SGHTA and CDR2 FQGNSA come from the germline V gene. J was trimmed by 4 bases and V by 8 bases; bases with no gene match: 7. CDR3 loop: CASLGTGFYNEQFF. CDR3 bases: TGTGCCAGCCTAGGGACAGGCTTTTACAATGAGCAGTTCTTC.

This clone was seen more than once but under ten times. V is TRBV7-2 and J is TRBJ2-7; perhaps TRBD1 as D (7 bases). Trimming stripped 4 bases from V and 4 bases from J, with 17 bases between. Germline-derived CDR1 and CDR2 are SGHTA and FQGNSA. CDR3 length: 15 amino acids. The CDR3 protein is CASSSRRGLAYEQYF. CDR3 nucleotides: TGTGCCAGCAGCTCGAGGAGGGGGCTGGCTTACGAGCAGTACTTC.

The chain carries TRBV2 and TRBJ2-5; D may be TRBD2 (6 bases). Trimming removed 7 bases at V and 2 bases at J, with 26 bases between. Looked up from germline, CDR1 is SNHLY and CDR2 is FYNNEI. The CDR3 totals 18 residues. The CDR3 DNA reads as TGTGCCAGCAAGGAGGTTGACCCCCCCCGAGGGAGGCAAGAGACCCAGTACTTC. Its protein is CASKEVDPPRGRQETQYF.

The chain couples TRBV30 to TRBJ1-6; D not resolved. V lost 0 bases to trimming and J lost 0 bases, with 6 bases between them. The CDR3 contains 15 residues. Germline V gives CDR1 GTSNPN, CDR2 SVGIG (reference sequence). The CDR3, as DNA: TGTGCCTGGAGTGTGATTAGCTCCTATAATTCACCCCTCCACTTT. This translates into CAWSVISSYNSPLHF.

The V gene is TRBV7-6, the J gene TRBJ1-1, with TRBD1 identical over 9 bases. This CDR3 has 14 amino acids. Germline values: CDR1 SGHVS, CDR2 FNYEAQ. V dropped 6 bases and J dropped 6; count of bases not matched to a gene: 8. CDR3 sequence: CASSRDRDFPEAFF. In DNA form, the CDR3 reads TGTGCCAGCAGTCGGGACAGGGACTTTCCTGAAGCTTTCTTT.

This clone was seen a few times. This rearrangement joins TRBV30 to TRBJ1-1; D might be TRBD1 (5 bases). Trimming removed 4 bases from V and 5 bases from J, with 11 bases in between. Looked up from germline, CDR1 is GTSNPN and CDR2 is SVGIG (reference sequence). This CDR3 region has 12 residues. The CDR3 coding sequence is TGTGCCTGGACCCGGGGGGGGACTGAAGCTTTCTTT. Translated, it gives CAWTRGGTEAFF.

The V and J genes are TRBV4-2 and TRBJ1-5, with D hard to call. Trimming took off 4 bases at V and 7 bases at J, with 17 bases between the two ends. CDR1 LGHNA and CDR2 YNFKEQ come from the germline V gene. The CDR3 is 15 amino acids. The CDR3 sequence: CASSRSMEGRQPQHF. CDR3 DNA: TGTGCCAGCAGCCGAAGCATGGAGGGAAGACAGCCCCAGCATTTT.

The rearrangement links TRBV19 to TRBJ2-1; the match to TRBD2 covers 11 bases. Per germline, CDR1 LNHDA and CDR2 SQIVND (reference sequence). The CDR3 is 14 residues long. Losses at the gene ends were 5 bases for V and 7 bases for J; bases not matched to a gene: 4. The CDR3 loop reads CASSLGTSGNEQFF. The CDR3 DNA reads TGTGCCAGTAGTCTGGGGACTAGCGGTAATGAGCAGTTCTTC.